This T cell receptor beta chain was found in a study of cytomegalovirus exposure and HLA in healthy donors. Background on the study: A later analysis reported the same platform for the 100 to 150 validation repertoires and the 666 first-cohort repertoires.

The method was immunoSEQ multiplex PCR; TCRdb's version includes in-frame clones alone and lacks a portion of them. The repertoire has roughly 56,000 clones, approximately 93% of them found once; the top ten carry roughly 1.7%. Among the 110 or so subjects of the validation cohort, separate from the approximately 660-subject first cohort, were the donors. Trimming removed 2 bases from V and 7 bases from J, with 17 bases in between. Germline-derived CDR1 and CDR2 are MNHEY and SMNVEV (reference sequence). The CDR3 has 16 amino acids. The chain combines TRBV27 with TRBJ1-4; D is undetermined. Sequenced sample: PBMCs. This receptor was obtained from a woman aged 18-29 years in good health and CMV-seropositive. The CDR3 reads CASSLSGGRSGEKLFF. Written as DNA, the CDR3 is TGTGCCAGCAGTTTAAGCGGTGGCCGGTCGGGTGAAAAACTGTTTTTT. Based on the CDR3 plus reference TRBV27 and TRBJ1-4, the full variable domain is EAQVTQNPRYLITVTGKKLTVTCSQNMNHEYMSWYRQDPGLGLRQIYYSMNVEVTDKGDVPEGYKVSRKEKRNFPLILESPSPNQTSLYFCASSLSGGRSGEKLFFGSGTQLSVL.